This T cell receptor beta chain was captured by sequencing in a study of Graves' ophthalmopathy and Graves' hyperthyroidism. After removal of 0 bases from V and 1 base from J, the junction contained 15 bases not matched to a gene. This CDR3 has 19 residues. Per germline, CDR1 DFQATT and CDR2 SNEGSKA (reference sequence). Transcripts of RNA were the source for amplifying TCR beta CDR3 regions. HTBI primers were employed in first-round RT-PCR, then a second-round multiplex PCR followed. Each CDR3 protein gets one entry after TCRdb re-called the multiplex PCR reads with MiXCR. The sample has around 670,000 distinct CDR3 sequences, 40% seen once; the top ten hold 44%. Notes on the study in general: Blood also carried most expanded thyroid clonotypes exceeding 0.001 frequency.

This clonotype was recorded only once. Its cognate antigen is unknown. Sequencing input: peripheral blood. This TCR was sampled from an adult man with Graves' ophthalmopathy. The chain uses TRBV20-1 and TRBJ2-5, with 9 bases lining up with TRBD1. CDR3 sequence reads: CSARDPRDRVGPSQETQYF. The CDR3 nucleotides read TGCAGTGCTAGAGATCCCCGGGACAGGGTTGGCCCCAGCCAAGAGACCCAGTACTTC.